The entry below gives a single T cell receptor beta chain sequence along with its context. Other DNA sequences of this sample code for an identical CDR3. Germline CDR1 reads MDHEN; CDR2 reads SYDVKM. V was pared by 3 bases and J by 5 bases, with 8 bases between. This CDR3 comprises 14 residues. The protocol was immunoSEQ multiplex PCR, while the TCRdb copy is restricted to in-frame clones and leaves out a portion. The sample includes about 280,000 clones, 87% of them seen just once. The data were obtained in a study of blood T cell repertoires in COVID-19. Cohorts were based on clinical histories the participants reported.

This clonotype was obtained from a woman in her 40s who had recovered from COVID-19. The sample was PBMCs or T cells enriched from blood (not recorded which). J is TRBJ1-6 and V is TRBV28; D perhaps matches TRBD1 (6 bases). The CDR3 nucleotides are TGTGCCAGCAGTTTCGGACAGAATAATTCACCCCTCCACTTT. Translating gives CASSFGQNNSPLHF.